This T cell receptor (beta chain) was identified during a study of PD-1 blockade in classical Hodgkin lymphoma. Study-wide results and limits: TCR diversity in CD4+, not CD8+, cells rose significantly by C4D1. Complete responders started with a diversity level that resembled newly diagnosed patients at baseline.

In regard to this clone: Antigen specificity is unknown.

Time point described: cycle 4 day 1 (C4D1), after 6 weeks of nivolumab. Each patient relapsed following autologous stem cell transplantation, and prior brentuximab vedotin exposure differed. Magnetic negative selection of thawed PBMCs was the method by which CD4+ T cells were purified. The CDR3 runs to 15 residues. The V gene's germline CDR1 is SEHNR and CDR2 FQNEAQ (reference sequence). Trimming removed 5 bases from V and 0 bases from J, with 13 bases in between. Profiling relied on immunoSEQ multiplex PCR, and the TCRdb table lists in-frame clones only, not all of them. The sample consists of 25,000 to 30,000 clones, 86% of them appearing once.

The V gene is TRBV7-9, the J gene TRBJ1-1; D is undetermined. This receptor was taken from a human donor with classical Hodgkin lymphoma. Sequenced material: CD4+ T cells from blood, taken before the fourth cycle of nivolumab. This CDR3 is CASSTAGRMNTEAFF. In DNA, the CDR3 is TGTGCCAGCAGCACCGCTGGACGCATGAACACTGAAGCTTTCTTT.